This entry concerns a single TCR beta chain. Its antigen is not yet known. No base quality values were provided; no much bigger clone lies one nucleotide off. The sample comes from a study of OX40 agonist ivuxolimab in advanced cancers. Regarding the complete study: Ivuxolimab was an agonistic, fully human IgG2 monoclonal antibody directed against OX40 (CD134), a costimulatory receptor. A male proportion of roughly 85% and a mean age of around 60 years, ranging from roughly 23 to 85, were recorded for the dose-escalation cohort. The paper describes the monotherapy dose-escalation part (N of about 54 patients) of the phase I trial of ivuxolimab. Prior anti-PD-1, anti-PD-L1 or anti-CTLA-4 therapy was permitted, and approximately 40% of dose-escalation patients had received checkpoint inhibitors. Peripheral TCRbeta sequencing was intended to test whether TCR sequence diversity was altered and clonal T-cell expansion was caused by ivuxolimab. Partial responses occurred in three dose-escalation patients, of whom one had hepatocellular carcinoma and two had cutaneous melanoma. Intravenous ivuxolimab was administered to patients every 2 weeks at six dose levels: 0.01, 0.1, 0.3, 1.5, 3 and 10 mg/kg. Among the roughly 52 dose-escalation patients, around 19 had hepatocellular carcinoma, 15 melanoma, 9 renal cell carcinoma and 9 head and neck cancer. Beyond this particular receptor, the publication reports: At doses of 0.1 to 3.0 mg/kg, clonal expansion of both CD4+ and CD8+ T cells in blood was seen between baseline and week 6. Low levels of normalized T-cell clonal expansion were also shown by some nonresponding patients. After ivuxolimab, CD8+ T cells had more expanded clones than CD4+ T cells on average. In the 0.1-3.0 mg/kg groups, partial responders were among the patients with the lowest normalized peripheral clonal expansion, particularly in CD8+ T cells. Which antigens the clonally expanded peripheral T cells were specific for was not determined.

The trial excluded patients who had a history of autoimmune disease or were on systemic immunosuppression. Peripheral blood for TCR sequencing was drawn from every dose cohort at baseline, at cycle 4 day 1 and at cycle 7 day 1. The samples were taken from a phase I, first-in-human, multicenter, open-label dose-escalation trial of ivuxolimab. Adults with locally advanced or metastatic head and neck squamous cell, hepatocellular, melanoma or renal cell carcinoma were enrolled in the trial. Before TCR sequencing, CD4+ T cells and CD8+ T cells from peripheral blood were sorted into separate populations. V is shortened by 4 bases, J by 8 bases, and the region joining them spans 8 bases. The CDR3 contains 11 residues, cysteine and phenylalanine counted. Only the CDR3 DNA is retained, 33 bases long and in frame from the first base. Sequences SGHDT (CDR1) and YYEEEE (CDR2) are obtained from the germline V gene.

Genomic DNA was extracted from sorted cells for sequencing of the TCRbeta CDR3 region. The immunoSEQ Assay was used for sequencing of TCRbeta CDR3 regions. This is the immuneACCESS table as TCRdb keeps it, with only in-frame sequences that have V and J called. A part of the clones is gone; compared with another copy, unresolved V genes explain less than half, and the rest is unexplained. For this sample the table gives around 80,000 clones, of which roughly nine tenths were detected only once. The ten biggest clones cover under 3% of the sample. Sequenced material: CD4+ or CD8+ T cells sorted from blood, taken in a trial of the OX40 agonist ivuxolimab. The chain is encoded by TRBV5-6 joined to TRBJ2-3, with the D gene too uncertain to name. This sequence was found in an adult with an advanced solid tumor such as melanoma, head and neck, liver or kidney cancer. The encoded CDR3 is CASSLVGTQYF. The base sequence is TGTGCCAGCAGCCTCGTCGGTACGCAGTATTTT.